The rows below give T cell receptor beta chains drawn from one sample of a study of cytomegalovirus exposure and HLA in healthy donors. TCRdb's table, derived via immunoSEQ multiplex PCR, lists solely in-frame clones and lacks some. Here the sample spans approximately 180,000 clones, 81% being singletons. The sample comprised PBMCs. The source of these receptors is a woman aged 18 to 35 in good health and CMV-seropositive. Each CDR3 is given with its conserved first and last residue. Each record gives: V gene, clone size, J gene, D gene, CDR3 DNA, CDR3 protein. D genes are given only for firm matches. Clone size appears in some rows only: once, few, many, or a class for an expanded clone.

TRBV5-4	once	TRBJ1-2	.	TGTGCCAGCAGCTTGGGTAGGGGCACTAACTATGGCTACACCTTC	CASSLGRGTNYGYTF
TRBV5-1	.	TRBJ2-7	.	TGCGCCAGCAGCCCTTTTTCGCAGGGCGCCTACGAGCAGTACTTC	CASSPFSQGAYEQYF
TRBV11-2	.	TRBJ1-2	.	TGTGCCAGCAGCCCCACCGGGGGATTGAGAGGCTACACCTTC	CASSPTGGLRGYTF
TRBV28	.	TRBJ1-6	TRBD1	TGTGCCAGCAGTGCCACAGGGGGGCCCTATAATTCACCCCTCCACTTT	CASSATGGPYNSPLHF
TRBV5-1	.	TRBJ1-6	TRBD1	TGCGCCAGCAGCTCTACGACAGGGGCGAATAATTCACCCCTCCACTTT	CASSSTTGANNSPLHF
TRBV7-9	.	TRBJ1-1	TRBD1	TGTGCCAGCAGCCCAGGGGGCACTGAAGCTTTCTTT	CASSPGGTEAFF
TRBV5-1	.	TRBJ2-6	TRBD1	TGCGCCAGCCAGGGACAGACCTCTGGGGCCAACGTCCTGACTTTC	CASQGQTSGANVLTF
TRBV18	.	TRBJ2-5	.	TGTGCCAGCTCACCGGAGACAACAGGAGCCCTCGGGGAGACCCAGTACTTC	CASSPETTGALGETQYF
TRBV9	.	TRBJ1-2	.	TGTGCCAGCAGCGTAGTGGGCAGAAGATCTCGGGGCTACACCTTC	CASSVVGRRSRGYTF
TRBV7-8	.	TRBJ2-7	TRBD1	TGTGCCAGCAGCCGTGCGGGACAGGGTTTGCCTCGCGAGCAGTACTTC	CASSRAGQGLPREQYF
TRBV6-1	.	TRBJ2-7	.	TGTGCCAGTAACTTTGCAGGGCGCTACGAGCAGTACTTC	CASNFAGRYEQYF
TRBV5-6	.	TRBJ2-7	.	TGTGCCAGCAGCCTTCGGAGTTACGAGCAGTACTTC	CASSLRSYEQYF
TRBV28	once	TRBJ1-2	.	TGTGCCAGCAGTTTACAGGCGTATGGCTACACCTTC	CASSLQAYGYTF
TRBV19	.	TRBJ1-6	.	TGTGCCAGTAGTATAGGGGCGACGAATTCACCCCTCCACTTT	CASSIGATNSPLHF
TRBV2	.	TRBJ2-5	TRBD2	TGTGCCAGCAGATCCCCAGCGGGACTTCGAGAGACCCAGTACTTC	CASRSPAGLRETQYF
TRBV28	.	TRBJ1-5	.	TGTGCCAGCAGATTGAACAGGGCAGAGCATCAGCCCCAGCATTTT	CASRLNRAEHQPQHF